These T cell receptor beta chains were read from a single sample in a study of cytomegalovirus exposure and HLA in healthy donors. The method was immunoSEQ multiplex PCR; TCRdb's version includes in-frame clones alone and lacks a portion of them. Its table lists tens of thousands of clones. Sequenced sample: PBMCs. Source of these receptors: a man aged 25-45 years in good health and CMV-seropositive. The CDR3 runs from the conserved cysteine through the conserved F or W. The order of the fields is J gene, D gene, V gene, CDR3 protein, CDR3 DNA. D genes are given only for firm matches.

J gene: TRBJ2-1; D gene: NA; V gene: TRBV5-1; CDR3 protein: CASSLAVADNDNEQFF; CDR3 DNA: TGCGCCAGCAGCTTGGCCGTAGCGGATAACGACAATGAGCAGTTCTTC
J gene: TRBJ2-7; D gene: TRBD1; V gene: TRBV29-1; CDR3 protein: CSVLPGQGAREQYF; CDR3 DNA: TGCAGCGTCCTCCCGGGACAGGGGGCGCGGGAGCAGTACTTC
J gene: TRBJ1-1; D gene: NA; V gene: TRBV7-8; CDR3 protein: CASSLGQLNTEAFF; CDR3 DNA: TGTGCCAGCAGCTTAGGCCAGTTGAACACTGAAGCTTTCTTT
J gene: TRBJ1-1; D gene: NA; V gene: TRBV12-5; CDR3 protein: CASGVQSMNTEAFF; CDR3 DNA: TGTGCTAGTGGTGTACAGAGCATGAACACTGAAGCTTTCTTT
J gene: TRBJ2-1; D gene: TRBD2; V gene: TRBV6-4; CDR3 protein: CASSDGEGSEQFF; CDR3 DNA: TGTGCCAGCAGCGATGGGGAGGGGAGTGAGCAGTTCTTC
J gene: TRBJ1-1; D gene: TRBD1; V gene: TRBV19; CDR3 protein: CASSTPQGQGALTEAFF; CDR3 DNA: TGTGCCAGTAGTACCCCCCAGGGACAGGGGGCACTCACTGAAGCTTTCTTT
J gene: TRBJ2-3; D gene: TRBD1; V gene: TRBV5-4; CDR3 protein: CASSLQGAADTQYF; CDR3 DNA: TGTGCCAGCAGCTTGCAGGGGGCGGCAGATACGCAGTATTTT
J gene: TRBJ1-5; D gene: NA; V gene: TRBV30; CDR3 protein: CAWSVAGGPNQPQHF; CDR3 DNA: TGTGCCTGGAGTGTTGCGGGGGGCCCCAATCAGCCCCAGCATTTT
J gene: TRBJ2-7; D gene: NA; V gene: TRBV4-2; CDR3 protein: CASSQRGSGEQYF; CDR3 DNA: TGTGCCAGCAGCCAAAGGGGTTCCGGCGAGCAGTACTTC
J gene: TRBJ2-7; D gene: TRBD1; V gene: TRBV10-3; CDR3 protein: CAISMTGVYYEQYF; CDR3 DNA: TGTGCCATCAGCATGACAGGGGTGTACTACGAGCAGTACTTC
J gene: TRBJ1-1; D gene: NA; V gene: TRBV29-1; CDR3 protein: CSVEHSNTEAFF; CDR3 DNA: TGCAGCGTTGAACACTCGAACACTGAAGCTTTCTTT
J gene: TRBJ1-5; D gene: NA; V gene: TRBV27; CDR3 protein: CASSLSQIQPQHF; CDR3 DNA: TGTGCCAGCAGTTTATCCCAAATCCAGCCCCAGCATTTT
J gene: TRBJ1-5; D gene: NA; V gene: TRBV6-5; CDR3 protein: CASSLSARVNQPQHF; CDR3 DNA: TGTGCCAGCAGCTTAAGCGCCAGGGTCAATCAGCCCCAGCATTTT
J gene: TRBJ1-2; D gene: NA; V gene: TRBV2; CDR3 protein: CASSEAGEGGYTF; CDR3 DNA: TGTGCCAGCAGTGAAGCAGGGGAGGGGGGCTACACCTTC
J gene: TRBJ2-7; D gene: NA; V gene: TRBV9; CDR3 protein: CASSVGEGAYEQYF; CDR3 DNA: TGTGCCAGCAGCGTGGGTGAGGGCGCCTACGAGCAGTACTTC
J gene: TRBJ1-3; D gene: NA; V gene: TRBV5-4; CDR3 protein: CASSLLRGSSGNTIYF; CDR3 DNA: TGTGCCAGCAGCTTGTTACGGGGGTCGTCCGGAAACACCATATATTTT
J gene: TRBJ2-1; D gene: NA; V gene: TRBV4-1; CDR3 protein: CASSTTESSYNEQFF; CDR3 DNA: TGCGCCAGCAGCACCACAGAGAGCTCCTACAATGAGCAGTTCTTC
J gene: TRBJ1-5; D gene: NA; V gene: TRBV4-2; CDR3 protein: CASSQDRSNSNQPQHF; CDR3 DNA: TGTGCCAGCAGCCAAGACAGGTCCAATAGCAATCAGCCCCAGCATTTT
J gene: TRBJ1-1; D gene: NA; V gene: TRBV7-2; CDR3 protein: CASSLLGGDTEAFF; CDR3 DNA: TGTGCCAGCAGCTTACTAGGGGGGGACACTGAAGCTTTCTTT
J gene: TRBJ1-1; D gene: TRBD1; V gene: TRBV5-1; CDR3 protein: CASSFQRQGDNTAFF; CDR3 DNA: TGCGCCAGCAGCTTCCAACGCCAGGGGGACAACACAGCTTTCTTT
J gene: TRBJ1-2; D gene: TRBD1; V gene: TRBV6-5; CDR3 protein: CASRSDRGVTYGYTF; CDR3 DNA: TGTGCCAGCAGGTCGGACAGGGGGGTTACCTATGGCTACACCTTC
J gene: TRBJ1-4; D gene: TRBD1; V gene: TRBV6-1; CDR3 protein: CASTGGWTNEKLFF; CDR3 DNA: TGTGCCAGTACAGGGGGCTGGACTAATGAAAAACTGTTTTTT